This TCR beta chain originates from a study of cytomegalovirus exposure and HLA in healthy donors (dated 2017 in TCRdb). For context, the study as a whole: According to a later analysis, the 100 to 150 validation repertoires were produced on the same platform as the 600 to 850 repertoires of the first cohort. The study combined high-throughput TCR immunosequencing, statistical association of individual TCRs with disease status, and machine learning to predict cytomegalovirus infection status. The study was designed to test whether signatures of past pathogen exposure could be identified by cataloging public T cell receptors. A separate validation cohort of 100 to 150 different subjects was used in addition to the 666-subject first cohort.

Libraries came from the immunoSEQ multiplex PCR assay. The original pipeline was this. A statistical classification framework was built for diagnosing cytomegalovirus status from the catalog of TCR beta chain sequences. Sourced from immuneACCESS, this table was stored by TCRdb with only in-frame sequences that have V and J called. A share of the clones is absent; for the studies checked, an unresolved V gene accounts for under half, and the remainder has no known explanation. V, J and clone size are taken as reported in that table, and D and trimming were inferred from the DNA itself. This sample has some 90,000 clones in its table, and around 96% of those were observed once. Roughly 0.8% of the sample rests with the top ten. The CDR3 starts with the cysteine, ends with the phenylalanine, and has 18 residues. The CDR3 DNA has 54 bases and is translated from base 1. The germline V gene supplies CDR1 SGHTA and CDR2 FQGNSA. Compared with germline, V lacks 3 bases and J lacks 2 bases; bases without a gene match: 11.

The donors were included in the validation cohort of 120 subjects, a group kept apart from the roughly 690-subject first cohort. Paper-wide results and their limitations: The authors suggested that the approach could potentially be extended to other disease states and immunological phenotypes. In both the original and validation cohorts, the classifier was reported to diagnose cytomegalovirus status with high specificity and sensitivity. In vitro tests confirmed that a few of the cytomegalovirus-associated TCR beta chains recognize cytomegalovirus antigens. Most TCR sequences were observed very rarely across donors, whereas some public TCRs were present in many individuals. The study gave a list of 150 to 200 TCR beta chains associated with cytomegalovirus. In a later analysis, TCRs clustered in the first cohort were found to also tend to co-occur in the roughly 120 validation repertoires, with about 94% of cluster scores above 0. A later analysis had no HLA typing for the validation cohort, so co-occurrence there was scored across all 130 or so repertoires.

Comment on this clone: Its antigen is unknown. Qualities for individual bases were not recorded, and no much larger clone is one base off.

The sequence was obtained from a man aged 18 to 30 in good health and CMV-seronegative. What was sequenced was PBMCs. The chain employs TRBV7-2 and TRBJ2-3, and 10 junctional nucleotides match TRBD2. At the DNA level, the sequence is TGTGCCAGCAGCTTTTTGCCTAGCGGGAGTTCACCCACAGATACGCAGTATTTT. This gives the protein CASSFLPSGSSPTDTQYF.